This T cell receptor beta chain was profiled in a study of beta chain features in type 1 diabetes. Germline V gives CDR1 DFQATT, CDR2 SNEGSKA (reference sequence). CDR3 length equals 11 residues. With 7 bases removed from V and 9 bases from J, the gap between germline ends came to 13 bases. Study conclusions and caveats: TCRB CDR3s from Type 1 diabetes patients were moderately but significantly shorter in all four CD4+ subsets. A potential PCR bias toward shorter templates would be equal in patient and control samples. The naive, central memory and Treg TCRB repertoires of patients appeared to be more similar to one another than those of healthy donors. Type 1 diabetes patients showed fewer insertions and more deletions at VDJ junctions.

As to this clone: Its antigen remains unidentified.

As every portion of the isolated RNA was reverse transcribed, the sequencing read expressed TCRB transcripts. The protocol was immunoSEQ multiplex PCR, while the TCRdb copy is restricted to in-frame clones and leaves out a portion. The sample comprises around 260,000 clones, around 24% of which are singletons, and over 0.01% rests with the top ten. This receptor was obtained from a woman between 25 and 40 years old with type 1 diabetes. Sequenced sample: naive CD4+ T cells from blood. The rearrangement joins TRBV20-1 to TRBJ2-1; no reliable D call. The CDR3 loop reads CSGVARSEQFF. CDR3 nucleotide sequence: TGCAGTGGGGTCGCTCGGAGTGAGCAGTTCTTC.